The T cell receptor (beta chain) described here comes from a study of T cell responses to AZD1222 COVID-19 vaccine. Study details: The analysis combined second doses at about 4 or about 12 weeks.

The table came from immunoSEQ multiplex PCR; TCRdb's copy has only in-frame clones and leaves some out. This repertoire shows around 70,000 clones, around nine tenths found once; its top ten account for 7.5% to 9.5%. CDR1 SGHVS and CDR2 FQNEAQ come from the germline V gene. V dropped 1 base and J dropped 3 bases, with 19 bases sitting between them. This CDR3 is 17 amino acids long. Sequencing was performed on peripheral blood, taken on day 0 of AZD1222 vaccination. The receptor's source is an adult in good health. The chain combines TRBV7-8 with TRBJ2-7; weak D call: TRBD1 (5 bases). In DNA form, the CDR3 reads TGTGCCAGCAGCTTAGTCAACGACAAAACAGGATACTACGAGCAGTACTTC. It encodes CASSLVNDKTGYYEQYF.